This TCR beta chain was sequenced in a study of post-analysis software for immune sequencing data (dated by TCRdb to the mid-2010s). Broadly, across the study: Relapsing-remitting, secondary progressive and progressive-relapsing multiple sclerosis were recorded as disease courses, and subtype annotation was lacking for some patients. The multiple sclerosis patient repertoires were compared with approximately 11 previously published healthy control repertoires from donors aged roughly 6 to 27 years. A subset of samples was prepared in parallel using single-end sample barcoding, then pooled and co-amplified after Illumina adapter ligation.

This clonotype showed up just a few times. No antigen is known for it. No much larger clone is present one base from it, and per-base qualities are unavailable. The germline V gene encodes CDR1 SEHNR and CDR2 FQNEAQ (reference sequence). V and J lose 1 base and 0 bases, and a span of 16 bases separates them. Taken from cysteine to phenylalanine, the CDR3 has 18 residues. Only the CDR3 portion is preserved as DNA: 54 bases, with reading frame beginning at the first base. To demonstrate the VDJtools post-analysis software, TCR beta repertoires were profiled from the peripheral blood of about 13 young patients with multiple sclerosis. The patients with multiple sclerosis were children and adolescents between about 6 and 16 years of age. Summary of the overall study and its limitations: Significantly lower normalized Chao1 diversity was found in multiple sclerosis patients than in controls, suggesting substantial peripheral T-cell clonal expansion. The control group was slightly older than the multiple sclerosis patient group. When samples were clustered directly using the F measure, samples prepared in the same batch co-clustered strongly, which prompted a batch-effect correction. Patients showed significantly higher frequencies than controls for a handful of TRBV segments, among them TRBV5-6, TRBV5-1 and TRBV20-1.

Library method: PCR. Sequencing took place on an Illumina HiSeq 2500. Unique molecular identifiers were incorporated into TCR beta cDNA libraries to reduce PCR and sequencing biases. Every 1 to 10 million input T cells yielded approximately 500,000 cDNA molecules, meaning each molecule approximated one T cell. The same protocol used for the earlier healthy control dataset was applied to prepare and sequence the patient libraries. Samples belonging to the same batch were prepared together, multiplexed and sequenced on a shared HiSeq lane. In the source study's methods: Raw barcoded reads were processed with MIGEC, and single-read molecular identifier groups were discarded before consensus assembly and CDR3 extraction. VDJtools was used for post-analysis of the clonotype tables, with diversity normalized by down-sampling every dataset to the smallest sample size. In repertoire overlap clustering, CDR3 amino acid sequences, but not nucleotide sequences, were matched to correct batch-related cross-sample contamination. Using fastp trimming at Q25 and MiXCR clonotype assembly, TCRdb reanalyzed the public sequencing data and kept in-frame beta chains. Entries are consolidated by CDR3 protein sequence, retaining the most common genes and DNA. The V and J calls were not made by the authors but by TCRdb's processing. Across this sample there are more than 450,000 distinct CDR3 sequences, with roughly two fifths seen only once. The ten largest clones add up to more than 1.5% of the sample.

This TCR came from a girl aged 10 to 17 with multiple sclerosis. The sequenced material came from blood. The V and J genes are TRBV7-9 and TRBJ2-1; the D gene is perhaps TRBD2, on 5 matching bases. In nucleotide form, the sequence is TGTGCCAGCAGCTTAGGGTCCCGGACTCTTAGCTCCTACAATGAGCAGTTCTTC. Its product reads: CASSLGSRTLSSYNEQFF.